A selection of T cell receptor beta chains follows, all from one sample in a study of B cell selection in AIRE deficiency. The repertoire was sequenced with immunoSEQ multiplex PCR; TCRdb's copy has only in-frame clones and lacks some. The sample has some 19,000 clones, around 97% seen once. Sequences were obtained from conventional CD4+ T cells sorted from PBMCs. The receptors derive from a human donor with AIRE deficiency. The CDR3 runs from the conserved cysteine through the conserved F or W.

j_gene: TRBJ2-5
v_gene: TRBV19
len: 15
CDR3aa: CASSPPGHLRGTQYF

j_gene: TRBJ1-1
v_gene: TRBV5-6
len: 12
CDR3aa: CASSIGQGEAFF

j_gene: TRBJ2-3
v_gene: TRBV5-6
len: 15
CDR3aa: CASSFGTARTDTQYF

j_gene: TRBJ2-7
v_gene: TRBV7-9
len: 16
CDR3aa: CASSRETSVRKYEQYF

j_gene: TRBJ1-5
v_gene: TRBV6-5
len: 13
CDR3aa: CASSWDQDQPQHF

j_gene: TRBJ2-7
v_gene: TRBV4-1
len: 13
CDR3aa: CASNLAGVGEQYF

j_gene: TRBJ2-5
v_gene: TRBV15
len: 16
CDR3aa: CATSRSGLGKKATQYF

j_gene: TRBJ2-7
v_gene: TRBV11-2
len: 15
CDR3aa: CASSRNSQPSGEQYF

j_gene: TRBJ2-3
v_gene: TRBV28
len: 19
CDR3aa: CASRPSTGTSGGRTDTQYF

j_gene: TRBJ1-2
v_gene: TRBV11-3
len: 15
CDR3aa: CASSRRQGKNYGYTF

j_gene: TRBJ1-1
v_gene: TRBV27
len: 13
CDR3aa: CASSLSVRTEAFF

j_gene: TRBJ1-1
v_gene: TRBV4-1
len: 15
CDR3aa: CASSQPTGRFPEAFF

j_gene: TRBJ1-2
v_gene: TRBV21-1
len: 14
CDR3aa: CASSKPPGRYGYTF

j_gene: TRBJ1-2
v_gene: TRBV4-2
len: 16
CDR3aa: CASSQDQGRGNYGYTF

j_gene: TRBJ2-4
v_gene: TRBV7-8
len: 13
CDR3aa: CASSLSRDHFQYF

j_gene: TRBJ2-5
v_gene: TRBV15
len: 13
CDR3aa: CATSTVAGGRLDF

j_gene: TRBJ2-7
v_gene: TRBV7-9
len: 14
CDR3aa: CASSLAGGGYEQYF

j_gene: TRBJ2-3
v_gene: TRBV7-9
len: 13
CDR3aa: CASSRGQTDTQYF

j_gene: TRBJ2-7
v_gene: TRBV29-1
len: 16
CDR3aa: CSVAPRGNTNSYEQYF

j_gene: TRBJ2-3
v_gene: TRBV27
len: 15
CDR3aa: CASTSRVLGTDTQYF

j_gene: TRBJ1-3
v_gene: TRBV5-1
len: 16
CDR3aa: CASSYRDSGSGNTIYF

j_gene: TRBJ1-2
v_gene: TRBV5-1
len: 13
CDR3aa: CASSLEGASGYTF

j_gene: TRBJ2-3
v_gene: TRBV5-4
len: 15
CDR3aa: CASSRTRTIADTQYF

j_gene: TRBJ1-2
v_gene: TRBV6-6
len: 12
CDR3aa: CASRDRLEGYTF

j_gene: TRBJ2-2
v_gene: TRBV7-3
len: 14
CDR3aa: CASSLADWSGELFF

j_gene: TRBJ2-2
v_gene: TRBV11-2
len: 15
CDR3aa: CASSLDLGATGELFF

j_gene: TRBJ2-3
v_gene: TRBV18
len: 13
CDR3aa: CASSPPGRDTQYF

j_gene: TRBJ1-5
v_gene: TRBV15
len: 14
CDR3aa: CATSRIQGPWPQHF

j_gene: TRBJ1-5
v_gene: TRBV2
len: 15
CDR3aa: CASSPVGGRNQPQHF

j_gene: TRBJ1-1
v_gene: TRBV4-1
len: 14
CDR3aa: CASSRYRGDTEAFF

j_gene: TRBJ2-7
v_gene: TRBV28
len: 13
CDR3aa: CASVDRHSYEQYF

j_gene: TRBJ1-6
v_gene: TRBV7-9
len: 13
CDR3aa: CASSSRDLQPLHF

j_gene: TRBJ1-4
v_gene: TRBV10-3
len: 14
CDR3aa: CAISGGSSNEKLFF